The 3 T cell receptor beta chains presented below share a single source sample, sequenced in a study of T cell responses to AZD1222 COVID-19 vaccine. Using immunoSEQ multiplex PCR, the repertoire was profiled, and TCRdb retains in-frame clones only, with some absent. The top ten hold roughly 1.1% of the sample, which has 95,000 to 150,000 clones, about nine tenths seen once. Sequenced here: peripheral blood, sampled on day 0 of AZD1222 vaccination. These receptors were obtained from an adult in good health.

The CDR3 loop is CAWMGGLTEAFF. CDR3 bases: TGTGCCTGGATGGGGGGGCTTACTGAAGCTTTCTTT. J is TRBJ1-1 and V is TRBV30; D might be TRBD1 (6 bases). CDR1 GTSNPN and CDR2 SVGIG come from the germline V gene (reference sequence). Trimming took off 4 bases at V and 5 bases at J, with 11 bases between the two ends. CDR3 size: 12 residues.

The chain links TRBV4-3 to TRBJ2-4; no reliable D call. V was trimmed by 0 bases and J by 5 bases, leaving 14 bases between them. The CDR3 covers 16 residues. CDR1 and CDR2 (germline): LGHNA, YSLEER. CDR3 DNA: TGCGCCAGCAGCCAAGAGGGTAGTCTGGACGAAAACATTCAGTACTTC. It yields the protein CASSQEGSLDENIQYF.

V is TRBV2 and J is TRBJ1-6; no definite D call. Trimming shortened V by 7 bases and J by 6 bases, and 10 bases separated the two germline ends. CDR1 SNHLY and CDR2 FYNNEI come from the germline V gene. The CDR3 is 13 amino acids. The CDR3 bases are TGTGCCAGCAATCTGGGTCTTAATTCACCCCTCCACTTT. It is translated as CASNLGLNSPLHF.